This T cell receptor beta chain was recorded in a study of T cell repertoires in cytomegalovirus infection. Study-level findings and limits: CMV carriers with the relevant HLA were identified by cumulative public TCR beta family frequency.

MiXCR was run by TCRdb on the reads, yielding one entry per CDR3 protein. The table has roughly 280,000 distinct CDR3 sequences, 8% to 9.5% seen once; the top ten hold roughly 16%. This clonotype occurred once. Its antigen is as yet unknown. Germline V gene sequence: CDR1 LNHDA, CDR2 SQIVND (reference sequence). This CDR3 spans 15 amino acids. Trimming left V 10 bases short and J 0 bases short, with 18 bases between. The chain recombines TRBV19 with TRBJ1-1; D remains unclear. The receptor comes from a human donor in good health (CMV status not recorded). Some clones in this sample may be carry-over from other donors' samples. Source material: PBMCs. CDR3 in amino acids: CATTHRRGMNTEAFF. The CDR3 nucleotides read TGTGCCACTACCCACCGTCGAGGGATGAACACTGAAGCTTTCTTT. Complete variable domain (other parts from reference TRBV19 and TRBJ1-1): DGGITQSPKYLFRKEGQNVTLSCEQNLNHDAMYWYRQDPGQGLRLIYYSQIVNDFQKGDIAEGYSVSREKKESFPLTVTSAQKNPTAFYLCATTHRRGMNTEAFFGQGTRLTVV.